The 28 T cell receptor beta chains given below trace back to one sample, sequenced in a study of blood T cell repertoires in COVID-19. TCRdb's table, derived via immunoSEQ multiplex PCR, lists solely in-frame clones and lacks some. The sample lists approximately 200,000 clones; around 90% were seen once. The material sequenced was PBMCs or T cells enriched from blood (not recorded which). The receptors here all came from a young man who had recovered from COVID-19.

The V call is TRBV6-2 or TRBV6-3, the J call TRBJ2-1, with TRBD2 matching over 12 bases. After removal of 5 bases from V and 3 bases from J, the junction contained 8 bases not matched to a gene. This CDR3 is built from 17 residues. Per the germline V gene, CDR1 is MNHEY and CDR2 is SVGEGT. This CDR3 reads CASSQRTSGDLYNEQFF. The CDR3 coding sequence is TGTGCCAGCAGTCAACGGACTAGCGGGGATCTCTACAATGAGCAGTTCTTC.

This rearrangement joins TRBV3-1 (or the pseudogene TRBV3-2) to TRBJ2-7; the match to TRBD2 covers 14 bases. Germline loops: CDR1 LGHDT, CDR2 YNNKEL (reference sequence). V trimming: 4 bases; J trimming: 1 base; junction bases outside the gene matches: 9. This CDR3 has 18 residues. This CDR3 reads CASSPNGLAGGKSYEQYF. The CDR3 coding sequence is TGTGCCAGCAGCCCTAACGGACTAGCGGGGGGAAAATCCTACGAGCAGTACTTC.

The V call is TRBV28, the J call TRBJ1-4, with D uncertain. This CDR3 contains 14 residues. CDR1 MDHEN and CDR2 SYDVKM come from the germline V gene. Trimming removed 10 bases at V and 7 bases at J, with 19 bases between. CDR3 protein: CATLPPERSEKLFF. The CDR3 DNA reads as TGTGCCACCCTTCCCCCCGAAAGGAGTGAAAAACTGTTTTTT.

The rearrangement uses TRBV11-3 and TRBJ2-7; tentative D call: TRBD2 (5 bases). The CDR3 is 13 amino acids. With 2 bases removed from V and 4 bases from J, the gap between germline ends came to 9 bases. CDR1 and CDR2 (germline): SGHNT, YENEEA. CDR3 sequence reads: CASSLSGTYEQYF. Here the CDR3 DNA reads TGTGCCAGCAGCTTAAGCGGCACGTACGAGCAGTACTTC.

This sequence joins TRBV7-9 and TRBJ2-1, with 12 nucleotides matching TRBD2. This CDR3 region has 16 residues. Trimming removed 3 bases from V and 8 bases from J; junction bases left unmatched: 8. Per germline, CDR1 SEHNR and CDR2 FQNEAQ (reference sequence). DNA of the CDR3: TGTGCCAGCAGCTTCCGTAGACTAGCGGGAGCCCATGAGCAGTTCTTC. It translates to CASSFRRLAGAHEQFF.

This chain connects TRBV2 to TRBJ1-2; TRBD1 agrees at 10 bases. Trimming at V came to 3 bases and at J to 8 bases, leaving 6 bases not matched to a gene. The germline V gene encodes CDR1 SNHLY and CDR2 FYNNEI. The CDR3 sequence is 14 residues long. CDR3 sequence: CASSDYRTGGGYTF. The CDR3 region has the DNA TGTGCCAGCAGTGATTACCGGACAGGGGGAGGCTACACCTTC. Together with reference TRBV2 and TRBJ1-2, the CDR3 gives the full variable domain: EPEVTQTPSHQVTQMGQEVILRCVPISNHLYFYWYRQILGQKVEFLVSFYNNEISEKSEIFDDQFSVERPDGSNFTLKIRSTKLEDSAMYFCASSDYRTGGGYTFGSGTRLTVV.

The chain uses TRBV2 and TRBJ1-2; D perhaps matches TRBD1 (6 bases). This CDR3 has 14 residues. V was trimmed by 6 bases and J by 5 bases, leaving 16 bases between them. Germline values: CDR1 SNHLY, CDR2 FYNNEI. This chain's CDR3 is CASRHLTGRYGYTF. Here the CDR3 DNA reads TGTGCCAGCAGACACCTTACAGGGCGGTATGGCTACACCTTC. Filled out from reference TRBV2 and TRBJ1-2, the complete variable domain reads EPEVTQTPSHQVTQMGQEVILRCVPISNHLYFYWYRQILGQKVEFLVSFYNNEISEKSEIFDDQFSVERPDGSNFTLKIRSTKLEDSAMYFCASRHLTGRYGYTFGSGTRLTVV.

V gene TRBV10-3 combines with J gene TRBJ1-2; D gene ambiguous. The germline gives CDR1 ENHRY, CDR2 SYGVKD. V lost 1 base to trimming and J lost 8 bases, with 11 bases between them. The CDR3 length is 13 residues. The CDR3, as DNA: TGTGCCATCAGTGAGTTCGAAGAGGGCGGCTACACCTTC. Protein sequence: CAISEFEEGGYTF.

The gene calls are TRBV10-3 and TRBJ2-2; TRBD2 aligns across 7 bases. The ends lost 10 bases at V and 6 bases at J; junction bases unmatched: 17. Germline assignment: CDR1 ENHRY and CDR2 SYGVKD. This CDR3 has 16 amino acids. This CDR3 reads CATSWLAAGDAGELFF. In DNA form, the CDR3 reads TGTGCCACTTCATGGCTAGCGGCGGGCGATGCCGGGGAGCTGTTTTTT.

The CDR3 protein is CASRDRGFETQYF. The DNA for the CDR3 is TGTGCCAGCAGGGACAGGGGGTTTGAGACCCAGTACTTC. The V call is TRBV6-5, the J call TRBJ2-5, with TRBD1 identical over 10 bases. After removal of 6 bases from V and 5 bases from J, the junction contained 3 bases not matched to a gene. The CDR3 runs 13 residues. Germline V gene data show CDR1 as MNHEY and CDR2 as SVGAGI.

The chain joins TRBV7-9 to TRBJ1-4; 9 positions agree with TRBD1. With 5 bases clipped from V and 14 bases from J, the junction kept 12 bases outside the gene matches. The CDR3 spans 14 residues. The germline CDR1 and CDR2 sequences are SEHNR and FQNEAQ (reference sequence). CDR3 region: CASSPTGGSYILFF. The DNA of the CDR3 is TGTGCCAGCAGCCCGACAGGGGGTTCCTATATCCTGTTTTTT.

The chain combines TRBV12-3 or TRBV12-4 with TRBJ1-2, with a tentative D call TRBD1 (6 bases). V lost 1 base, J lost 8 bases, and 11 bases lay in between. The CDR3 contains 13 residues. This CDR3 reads CASSLDRVGGYTF. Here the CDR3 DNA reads TGTGCCAGCAGTTTAGACAGGGTGGGAGGCTACACCTTC.

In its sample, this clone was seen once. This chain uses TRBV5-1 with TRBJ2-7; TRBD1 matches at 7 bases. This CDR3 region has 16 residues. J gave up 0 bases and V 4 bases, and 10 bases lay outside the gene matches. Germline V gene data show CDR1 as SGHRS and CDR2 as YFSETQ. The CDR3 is CASSLTGTASSYEQYF. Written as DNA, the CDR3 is TGCGCCAGCAGCCTAACCGGGACAGCGAGCTCCTACGAGCAGTACTTC.

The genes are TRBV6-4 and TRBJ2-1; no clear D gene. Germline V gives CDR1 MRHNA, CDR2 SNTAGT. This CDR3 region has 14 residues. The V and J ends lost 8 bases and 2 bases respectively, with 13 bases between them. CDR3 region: CASVFWRTYNEQFF. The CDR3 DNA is TGTGCCAGCGTCTTCTGGCGGACCTACAATGAGCAGTTCTTC.

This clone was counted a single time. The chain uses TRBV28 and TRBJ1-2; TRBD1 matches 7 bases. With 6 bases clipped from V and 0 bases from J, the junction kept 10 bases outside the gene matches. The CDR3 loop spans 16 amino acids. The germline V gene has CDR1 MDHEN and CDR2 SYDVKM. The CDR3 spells CASSPPGQYANYGYTF. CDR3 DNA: TGTGCCAGCAGCCCCCCGGGACAGTATGCTAACTATGGCTACACCTTC.

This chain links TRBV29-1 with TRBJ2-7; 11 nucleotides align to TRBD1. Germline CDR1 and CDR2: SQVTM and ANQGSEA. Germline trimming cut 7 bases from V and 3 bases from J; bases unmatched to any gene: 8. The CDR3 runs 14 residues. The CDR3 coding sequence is TGCAGCGCCAGATGGGACAGGGGGGACTACGAGCAGTACTTC. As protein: CSARWDRGDYEQYF.

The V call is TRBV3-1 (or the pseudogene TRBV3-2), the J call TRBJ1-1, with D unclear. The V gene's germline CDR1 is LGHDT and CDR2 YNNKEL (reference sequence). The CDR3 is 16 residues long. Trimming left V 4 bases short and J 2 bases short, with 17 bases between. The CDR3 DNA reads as TGTGCCAGCAGCCCTAGCGGGGTAGAGATTAACACTGAAGCTTTCTTT. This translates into CASSPSGVEINTEAFF.

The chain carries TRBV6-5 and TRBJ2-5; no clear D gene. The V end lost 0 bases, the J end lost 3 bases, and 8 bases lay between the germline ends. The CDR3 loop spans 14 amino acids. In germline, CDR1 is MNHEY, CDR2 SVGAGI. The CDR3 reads CASSYSGQEETQYF. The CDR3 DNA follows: TGTGCCAGCAGTTACTCGGGTCAGGAAGAGACCCAGTACTTC.

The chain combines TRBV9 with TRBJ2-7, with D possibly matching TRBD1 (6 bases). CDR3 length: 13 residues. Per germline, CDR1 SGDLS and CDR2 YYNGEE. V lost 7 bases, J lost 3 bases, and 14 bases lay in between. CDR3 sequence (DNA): TGTGCCAGCGCAAAGGGGGAGCACTACGAGCAGTACTTC. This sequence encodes CASAKGEHYEQYF.

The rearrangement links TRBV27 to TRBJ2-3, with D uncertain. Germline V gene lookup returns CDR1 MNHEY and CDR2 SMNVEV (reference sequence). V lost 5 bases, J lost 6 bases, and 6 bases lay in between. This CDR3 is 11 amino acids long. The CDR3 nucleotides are TGTGCCAGCAGTAGCCCCGATACGCAGTATTTT. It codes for CASSSPDTQYF.

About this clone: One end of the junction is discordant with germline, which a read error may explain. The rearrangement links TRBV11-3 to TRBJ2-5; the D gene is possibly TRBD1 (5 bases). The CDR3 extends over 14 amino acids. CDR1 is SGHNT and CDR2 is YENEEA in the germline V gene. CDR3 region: CASSLQGTQEPQYF. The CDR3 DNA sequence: TGTGCCAGCAGCCTCCAGGGTACCCAAGAGCCCCAGTACTTC.

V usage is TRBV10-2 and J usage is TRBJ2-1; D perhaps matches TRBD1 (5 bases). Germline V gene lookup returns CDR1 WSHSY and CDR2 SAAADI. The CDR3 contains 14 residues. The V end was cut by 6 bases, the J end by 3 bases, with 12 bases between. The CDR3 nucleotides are TGCGCCAGCAGGCGGACACAGGACTACAATGAGCAGTTCTTC. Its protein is CASRRTQDYNEQFF.

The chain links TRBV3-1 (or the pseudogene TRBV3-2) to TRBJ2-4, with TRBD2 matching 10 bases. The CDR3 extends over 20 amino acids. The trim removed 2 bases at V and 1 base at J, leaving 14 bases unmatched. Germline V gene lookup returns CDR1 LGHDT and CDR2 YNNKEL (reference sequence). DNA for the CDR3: TGTGCCAGCAGCCAATCCGGACTAGCGGACTACTGGCGGGCCAAAAACATTCAGTACTTC. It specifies CASSQSGLADYWRAKNIQYF.

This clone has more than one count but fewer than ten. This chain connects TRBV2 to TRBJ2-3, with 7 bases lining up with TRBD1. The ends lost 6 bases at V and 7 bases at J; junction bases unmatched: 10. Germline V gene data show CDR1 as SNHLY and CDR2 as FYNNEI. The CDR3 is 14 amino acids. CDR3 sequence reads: CASRTLQGRYTQYF. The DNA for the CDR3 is TGTGCCAGCAGGACATTACAGGGGCGGTATACGCAGTATTTT.

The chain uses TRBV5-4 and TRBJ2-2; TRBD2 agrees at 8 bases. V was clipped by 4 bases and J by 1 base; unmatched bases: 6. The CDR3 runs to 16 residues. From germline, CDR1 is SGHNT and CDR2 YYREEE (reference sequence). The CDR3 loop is CASSAPAGGNTGELFF. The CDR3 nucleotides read TGTGCCAGCAGCGCCCCGGCGGGAGGGAACACCGGGGAGCTGTTTTTT.

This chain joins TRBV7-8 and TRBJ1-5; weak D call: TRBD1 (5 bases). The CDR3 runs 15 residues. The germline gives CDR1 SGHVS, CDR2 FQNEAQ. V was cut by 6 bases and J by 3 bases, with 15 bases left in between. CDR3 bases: TGTGCCAGCAGTGCCGGACGGACAAACAATCAGCCCCAGCATTTT. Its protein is CASSAGRTNNQPQHF. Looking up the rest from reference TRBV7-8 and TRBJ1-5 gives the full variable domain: GAGVSQSPRYKVAKRGQDVALRCDPISGHVSLFWYQQALGQGPEFLTYFQNEAQLDKSGLPSDRFFAERPEGSVSTLKIQRTQQEDSAVYLCASSAGRTNNQPQHFGDGTRLSIL.

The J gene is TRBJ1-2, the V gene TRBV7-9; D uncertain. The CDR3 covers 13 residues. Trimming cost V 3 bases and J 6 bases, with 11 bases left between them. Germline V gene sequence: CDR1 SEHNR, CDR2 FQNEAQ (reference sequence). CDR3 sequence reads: CASSFAGPDGYTF. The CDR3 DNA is TGTGCCAGCAGCTTTGCAGGCCCCGATGGCTACACCTTC.

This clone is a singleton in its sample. The CDR3 nucleotides are TGTGCCAGCAGAAAACCGGGACTAGCGGGAGGGATCAGCTACAATGAGCAGTTCTTC. Protein product: CASRKPGLAGGISYNEQFF. This rearrangement joins TRBV11-2 to TRBJ2-1; TRBD2 aligns across 16 bases. The CDR3 loop spans 19 amino acids. Looked up from germline, CDR1 is SGHAT and CDR2 is FQNNGV. After removal of 6 bases from V and 3 bases from J, the junction contained 11 bases not matched to a gene.